The clone carrying this TCR beta chain was recorded once. Original processing notes: Amplification of reference gene primers provided the estimated nucleated cell counts. Assay used: immunoSEQ multiplex PCR; TCRdb lists only in-frame clones, some missing. V and J calls and clone size are as listed in that table; D and trimming were resolved from the DNA. The data contain roughly 150,000 clones, 86% of them seen just once; the ten biggest clones take up around 4.5%. This entry comes from a study of blood T cell repertoires in COVID-19. Across the study: From T cells, B-cell-depleted T cells, or PBMCs came the material, which was cDNA or gDNA.

The CDR3 covers 12 residues. Germline assignment: CDR1 KGHDR and CDR2 SFDVKD. Trimming took off 3 bases at V and 3 bases at J, with 4 bases between the two ends. The participants were between about 18 and 89 years old and came from 24 US areas. The study counted Cohort 3 donors as recovered given two negative PCRs, clearance, or symptom resolution. What was sequenced was PBMCs or T cells enriched from blood (not recorded which). The sequence came from a man aged 45-65 years who had recovered from COVID-19. The rearrangement links TRBV24-1 to TRBJ1-1; the D is unclear. This CDR3 is CATSDPDTEAFF. Here the CDR3 DNA reads TGTGCCACCAGTGATCCCGACACTGAAGCTTTCTTT.